Following are 2 T cell receptor beta chains from one sample sequenced in a study of blood T cells in healthy people across ages. It was with a sample-barcoded 5' primer and a J-beta primer mix that a second PCR of roughly 7 to 12 cycles was run. TCRdb analysed the 5' RACE reads with MiXCR anew, one entry per CDR3 protein. The sample contains approximately 760,000 distinct CDR3 sequences, approximately 25% of which appear only once. This sample was also put to use in a study of T cells of mothers and their children.

The sequenced material came from blood. Receptor source: a boy aged 10-17 years in good health.

This clonotype was seen a handful of times. The CDR3 DNA is TGCAGTGCCAACCGGGACGGTGATAATTCACCCCTCCACTTT. Its translation: CSANRDGDNSPLHF. This chain connects TRBV20-1 to TRBJ1-6; D is perhaps TRBD1 (5 bases). The ends were cut back, 6 bases at V and 5 bases at J, with 14 bases in the middle. The CDR3 spans 14 residues. Germline CDR1 and CDR2: DFQATT and SNEGSKA (reference sequence).

This clonotype was recorded only once. In DNA form, the CDR3 reads TGTGCCAGCCAACCGGGACTAGCCACAGATACGCAGTATTTT. Translation: CASQPGLATDTQYF. The gene calls are TRBV10-3 and TRBJ2-3, with 9 bases fitting TRBD2. This CDR3 contains 14 residues. The V segment lost 10 bases and the J segment 2 bases; nucleotides outside the gene matches: 7. CDR1 and CDR2 (germline): ENHRY, SYGVKD.